The TCR beta chain described here comes from a study of T cell changes during pregnancy in multiple sclerosis. CDR1 GTSNPN and CDR2 SVGIG come from the germline V gene (reference sequence). CDR3 size: 12 residues. V lost 0 bases to trimming and J lost 3 bases, with 6 bases between them. Sequencing used immunoSEQ multiplex PCR; TCRdb keeps in-frame clones, though not all of them. The sample contains about 62,000 clones, around 92% of which appear only once. The rearrangement uses TRBV30 and TRBJ2-7; D gene uncertain. The sequencing used peripheral blood, collected in the second trimester of pregnancy. The TCR was taken from a female donor in good health, enrolled as a control in a pregnancy study. The CDR3 sequence: CAWSVLGYEQYF. The CDR3 DNA reads as TGTGCCTGGAGTGTACTCGGCTACGAGCAGTACTTC.